This T cell receptor beta chain was recorded in a study of OX40 agonist ivuxolimab in advanced cancers. Study as a whole: A partial response was reached by three patients: one with hepatocellular carcinoma and two with cutaneous melanoma.

At baseline, cycle 4 day 1, and cycle 7 day 1, blood was sampled. Sequencing was performed with immunoSEQ multiplex PCR; in TCRdb, only in-frame clones are kept and a portion is missing. Among 14,000 or so clones listed, approximately 77% were seen once. This CDR3 comprises 16 residues. V shed 0 bases and J shed 8 bases, with 17 bases lying between them. Germline CDR1 is LGHNA and CDR2 is YSLEER. The chain joins TRBV4-3 to TRBJ2-1, with D unresolved. The TCR sequence derives from an adult with an advanced solid tumor such as melanoma, head and neck, liver or kidney cancer. Specimen: CD4+ or CD8+ T cells sorted from blood, collected in a trial of the OX40 agonist ivuxolimab. DNA of the CDR3: TGCGCCAGCAGCCAAGACGTTGCATGGGTAGCAGATGAGCAGTTCTTC. This encodes CASSQDVAWVADEQFF.